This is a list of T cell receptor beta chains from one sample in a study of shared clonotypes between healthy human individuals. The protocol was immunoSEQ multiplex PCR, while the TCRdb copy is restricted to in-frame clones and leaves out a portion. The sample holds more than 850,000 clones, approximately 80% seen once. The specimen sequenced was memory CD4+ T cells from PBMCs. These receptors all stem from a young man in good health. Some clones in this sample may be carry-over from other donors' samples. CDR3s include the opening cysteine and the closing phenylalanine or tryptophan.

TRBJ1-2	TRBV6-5	CASSYSRGQGYGYTF
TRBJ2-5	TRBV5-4	CASSLSPSGQETQYF
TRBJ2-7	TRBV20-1	CSARSAYEQYF
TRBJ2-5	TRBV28	CASSLRTTQETQYF
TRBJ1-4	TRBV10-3	CAIPPFEDVPNEKLFF
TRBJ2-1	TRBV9	CASSVAGTTGREQFF
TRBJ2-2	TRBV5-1	CASSLEPGRTGELFF
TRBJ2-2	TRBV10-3	CAIRRLAGGAVSGELFF
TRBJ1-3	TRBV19	CASNRDTQRNSGNTIYF
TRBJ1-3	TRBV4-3	CASSQDAGNTIYF
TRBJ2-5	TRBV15	CATSRAGGSETQYF
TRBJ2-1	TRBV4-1	CASSQDGRADTEQFF
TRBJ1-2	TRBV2	CASSDGGQGPSYGYTF
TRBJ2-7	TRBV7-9	CASSSSGSSYEQYF
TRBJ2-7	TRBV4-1	CASSLGSRTYEQYF
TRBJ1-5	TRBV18	CASSPGQVNQPQHF
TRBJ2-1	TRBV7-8	CASSLRTGYNEQFF
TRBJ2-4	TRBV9	CASSVASGSHIQYF
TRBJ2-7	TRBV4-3	CASSQALRGLSYEQYF
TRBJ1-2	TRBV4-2	CASSQGGGQSGYTF
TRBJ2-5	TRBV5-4	CASSLADGYPVGAQYF
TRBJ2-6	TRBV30	CAWRPLPGLAELSSGANVLTF
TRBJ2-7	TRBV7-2	CASSPRSGEYYEQYF
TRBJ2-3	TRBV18	CASSPGQGTDTQYF
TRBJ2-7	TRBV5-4	CASSLDRKTYEQYF
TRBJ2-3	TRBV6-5	CASRTLAGVIDTQYF
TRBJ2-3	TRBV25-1	CASSDNVRFGTDTQYF
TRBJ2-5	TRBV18	CASSPGQVETQYF
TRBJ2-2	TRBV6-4	CASSKQLGTNTGELFF
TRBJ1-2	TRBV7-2	CASSLVWGRDGYTF